A single sample gave rise to the 20 T cell receptor beta chains below, sequenced in a study of regulatory T cells in long-lasting Graves disease. Library construction for TCR beta used iRepertoire HTBI primers and Arm-PCR of CDR3 regions. In TCRdb, the multiplex PCR reads were re-called with MiXCR into one record per CDR3 protein. The data show 350,000 to 500,000 distinct CDR3 sequences, over 15% seen once. Time point meaning: newly diagnosed GD, antithyroid drugs for less than 3 months. TCR sequences were obtained from RNA taken from PBMCs. The same sample was also used in a study of T cells in Graves' hyperthyroidism and ophthalmopathy.

Sequencing was performed on peripheral blood mononuclear cells (PBMCs), taken at new diagnosis, from a patient treated with antithyroid drugs. The receptors derive from a woman between 25 and 40 years old with Graves disease.

This clonotype showed up many times. The V call is TRBV3-1, the J call TRBJ2-6, with 8 bases fitting TRBD2. Germline-derived CDR1 and CDR2 are LGHDT and YNNKEL (reference sequence). The CDR3 is made up of 18 amino acids. Losses at the gene ends were 7 bases for V and 2 bases for J; bases not matched to a gene: 13. DNA for the CDR3: TGTGCCAGCACGCTAATAGCGGGAAGGAGCGCTGGGGCCAACGTCCTGACTTTC. Residues: CASTLIAGRSAGANVLTF.

This clonotype was observed a few times. The rearrangement joins TRBV5-1 to TRBJ1-5; D remains unclear. V was trimmed by 4 bases and J by 2 bases, leaving 10 bases between them. The CDR3 sequence is 14 residues long. The V gene's germline CDR1 is SGHRS and CDR2 YFSETQ. CDR3 DNA: TGCGCCAGCAGCCCTCATCCGGGCAATCAGCCCCAGCATTTT. Translated: CASSPHPGNQPQHF.

This clonotype was recorded at least ten times. The CDR3 loop is CARKLNTEAFF. The CDR3 nucleotides are TGTGCCAGGAAGCTGAACACTGAAGCTTTCTTT. The V and J genes are TRBV2 and TRBJ1-1; D is unresolved. Germline V gives CDR1 SNHLY, CDR2 FYNNEI. V gave up 9 bases and J gave up 0 bases, with 5 bases separating them. The CDR3 length is 11 residues.

The gene calls are TRBV19 and TRBJ1-2; TRBD1 agrees at 11 bases. This CDR3 is built from 15 residues. Germline V gene lookup returns CDR1 LNHDA and CDR2 SQIVND (reference sequence). The junction had 10 bases not matched to a gene; V was cut back by 7 bases and J by 6 bases. CDR3 sequence: CASTLLGQGADGYTF. CDR3 nucleotides: TGTGCCAGTACCCTTCTCGGACAGGGGGCTGATGGCTACACCTTC.

The V call is TRBV28, the J call TRBJ1-4; D is perhaps TRBD1 (6 bases). The germline gives CDR1 MDHEN, CDR2 SYDVKM. The CDR3 totals 15 residues. Trimming pared 10 bases from V and 4 bases from J, leaving 19 bases between. CDR3 sequence (DNA): TGTGCCATCGAGCGAAGGGGGTTTGGTAATGAAAAACTGTTTTTT. Amino acid sequence: CAIERRGFGNEKLFF.

This clonotype was seen many times. The genes are TRBV18 and TRBJ2-3, with D hard to call. CDR1 and CDR2 from the germline V gene are KGHSH and LQKENI. Trimming took off 0 bases at V and 1 base at J, with 2 bases between the two ends. The CDR3 consists of 13 residues. The CDR3 spells CASSPPRTDTQYF. CDR3 nucleotides: TGTGCCAGCTCACCACCCCGCACAGATACGCAGTATTTT.

V and J are TRBV10-1 and TRBJ2-2, with D perhaps TRBD2 (5 bases). Trimming pared 1 base from V and 5 bases from J, leaving 14 bases between. The CDR3 spans 16 residues. Germline V lookup: CDR1 WNHNN, CDR2 SYGVQD (reference sequence). The DNA for the CDR3 is TGCGCCAGCAGTGAGTTCGTGGGAGAACTAACCGGGGAGCTGTTTTTT. This encodes CASSEFVGELTGELFF.

V and J are TRBV6-2 or TRBV6-3 and TRBJ2-1, with 9 bases aligning to TRBD2. Germline V gene data show CDR1 as MNHEY and CDR2 as SVGEGT. The CDR3 is 15 amino acids. The V and J ends lost 0 bases and 6 bases, in that order; junction bases with no gene match: 3. For the CDR3, the DNA is TGTGCCAGCAGTTACTCGGGTAGCGGGAGCAATGAGCAGTTCTTC. Its translation: CASSYSGSGSNEQFF.

This clonotype was recorded at least ten times. CDR3 sequence (DNA): TGTGCCAGCTCACCCAGGTCCCGCCCCTACGAGCAGTACTTC. The encoded protein is CASSPRSRPYEQYF. The gene calls are TRBV18 and TRBJ2-7; D not resolved. Between the trimmed V and J ends, which lost 3 bases and 2 bases, there was a span of 11 bases. The CDR3 spans 14 residues. Looked up from germline, CDR1 is KGHSH and CDR2 is LQKENI.

CDR3 DNA: TGTGCCAGCAGCCCCTCGACAGGGGGCGGATACACCGGGGAGCTGTTTTTT. Protein sequence: CASSPSTGGGYTGELFF. The chain couples TRBV7-3 to TRBJ2-2, with 10 nucleotides matching TRBD1. Per germline, CDR1 SGHTA and CDR2 FQGTGA. The length of the CDR3 is 17 residues. The V and J ends lost 5 bases and 3 bases, in that order; junction bases with no gene match: 9.

Many counts were recorded for this clonotype. The gene calls are TRBV28 and TRBJ2-7; D is undetermined. The germline V and J ends were trimmed by 4 bases and 1 base, with 11 bases remaining between them. The CDR3 is made up of 14 amino acids. CDR1 is MDHEN, CDR2 SYDVKM, per germline. CDR3 amino acids: CASSYPDRSYEQYF. Written as DNA, the CDR3 is TGTGCCAGCAGTTACCCGGACCGTTCCTACGAGCAGTACTTC. The full variable domain, rest sourced from reference TRBV28 and TRBJ2-7, is DVKVTQSSRYLVKRTGEKVFLECVQDMDHENMFWYRQDPGLGLRLIYFSYDVKMKEKGDIPEGYSVSREKKERFSLILESASTNQTSMYLCASSYPDRSYEQYFGPGTRLTVT.

This clonotype showed up many times. The V and J genes are TRBV11-1 and TRBJ2-2, with D perhaps matching TRBD1 or TRBD2 (5 bases each). This CDR3 contains 13 residues. Germline assignment: CDR1 SGHAT and CDR2 FQDESV (reference sequence). The V end lost 3 bases, the J end lost 6 bases, and 8 bases lay between the germline ends. The CDR3 DNA reads as TGTGCCAGCAGCTTGCAGGGAGCCGGGGAGCTGTTTTTT. Amino acid sequence: CASSLQGAGELFF. Based on the CDR3 plus reference TRBV11-1 and TRBJ2-2, the full variable domain is EAEVAQSPRYKITEKSQAVAFWCDPISGHATLYWYRQILGQGPELLVQFQDESVVDDSQLPKDRFSAERLKGVDSTLKIQPAELGDSAMYLCASSLQGAGELFFGEGSRLTVL.

This clonotype has more than one count but fewer than ten. The rearrangement links TRBV7-9 to TRBJ2-1; 9 nucleotides agree with TRBD2. CDR3 length: 15 residues. Germline V gene data show CDR1 as SEHNR and CDR2 as FQNEAQ (reference sequence). V lost 5 bases and J lost 4; bases outside the gene matches: 6. The CDR3 loop reads CASSPVAGVYNEQFF. The DNA for the CDR3 is TGTGCCAGCAGCCCGGTAGCGGGGGTTTACAATGAGCAGTTCTTC.

This clonotype has ten or more counts. The rearrangement joins TRBV5-1 to TRBJ2-7, with TRBD1 identical over 7 bases. Germline assignment: CDR1 SGHRS and CDR2 YFSETQ. V gave up 0 bases and J gave up 4 bases; unmatched junction bases: 7. There are 15 residues in the CDR3. CDR3 in amino acids: CASSLGLGQKYEQYF. CDR3 coding DNA: TGCGCCAGCAGCTTGGGCTTGGGACAGAAATACGAGCAGTACTTC.

This clonotype occurred many times. The chain has TRBV15 and TRBJ1-1, with D possibly matching TRBD1 (6 bases). This CDR3 is built from 13 residues. The V end was cut by 3 bases, the J end by 7 bases, with 12 bases between. Germline assignment: CDR1 LNHNV and CDR2 YYDKDF (reference sequence). CDR3 bases: TGTGCCACCAGCAGGGCCACAGGGAGTGAAGCTTTCTTT. It is translated as CATSRATGSEAFF.

The J gene is TRBJ2-7, the V gene TRBV18; tentative D call: TRBD2 (5 bases). The length of the CDR3 is 19 residues. V was cut by 0 bases and J by 4 bases, with 25 bases left in between. CDR1 and CDR2 (germline): KGHSH, LQKENI. The CDR3 bases are TGTGCCAGCTCACCACCTGGGTGGGAGACACGCGGAACAAATTACGAGCAGTACTTC. This gives the protein CASSPPGWETRGTNYEQYF.

This clonotype was found a few times. The chain uses TRBV7-9 and TRBJ2-2, with TRBD2 matching 8 bases. This CDR3 has 16 residues. The germline gives CDR1 SEHNR, CDR2 FQNEAQ (reference sequence). Trimming at V came to 4 bases and at J to 1 base, leaving 5 bases not matched to a gene. The CDR3 region has the DNA TGTGCCAGCAGCTCTCGGGAGGGCCTGAACACCGGGGAGCTGTTTTTT. Its translation is CASSSREGLNTGELFF.

This clonotype was observed at least ten times. The chain uses TRBV6-1 and TRBJ2-7; 10 positions agree with TRBD1. The junction had 7 bases not matched to a gene; V was cut back by 6 bases and J by 2 bases. The CDR3 is 15 residues long. Germline V CDR1 and CDR2: MNHNS, SASEGT. DNA of the CDR3: TGTGCCAGCAGCATAAGCGGGACAGGGGCCTACGAGCAGTACTTC. Translating it yields CASSISGTGAYEQYF.

A few counts support this clonotype. The genes are TRBV15 and TRBJ1-5; D unclear. V lost 5 bases and J lost 10, with 15 bases in between. Germline values: CDR1 LNHNV, CDR2 YYDKDF (reference sequence). The CDR3 has 13 amino acids. CDR3 sequence reads: CATSYPNGKPQHF. Written as DNA, the CDR3 is TGTGCCACCAGCTACCCGAATGGGAAACCCCAGCATTTT.

In this sample, this clonotype turned up a few times. The rearrangement links TRBV4-2 to TRBJ2-3; 14 bases line up with TRBD2. CDR3 length equals 21 residues. Germline V gives CDR1 LGHNA, CDR2 YNFKEQ. V lost 0 bases, J lost 0 bases, and 11 bases stayed unmatched. CDR3 loop: CASSQESGLAGVYTSTDTQYF. CDR3 in DNA: TGTGCCAGCAGCCAAGAGTCGGGACTAGCGGGAGTTTATACTAGCACAGATACGCAGTATTTT.